Below, 7 T cell receptor beta chains from the same sample are listed, as sequenced in a study of T cell clones after liver transplantation. Here immunoSEQ multiplex PCR was the method, and the copy in TCRdb shows in-frame clones only, minus some. The data contain more than 20,000 clones, around 93% of them singletons. This sample comprised CD8+ T cells from blood, obtained roughly 26 months after liver transplant. These receptor sequences come from a human patient who received a liver transplant. Certain T cells may be donor cells from the graft.

V usage is TRBV14 and J usage is TRBJ1-4; no firm D call. The CDR3 spans 16 residues. Deletions cut 4 bases from V and 8 bases from J, with 20 bases between. Germline CDR1 and CDR2: SGHDN and FVKESK. CDR3 nucleotides: TGTGCCAGCAGCCCGGATAGGTCTCAGTATCCAGAAAAACTGTTTTTT. Translated: CASSPDRSQYPEKLFF.

The CDR3 coding sequence is TGTGCCACCAGCGTAGGCTTCCGGGACAACCTGTACTTC. Amino acid sequence: CATSVGFRDNLYF. This sequence joins TRBV15 and TRBJ2-5, with D possibly TRBD1 on 6 matching bases. Germline V gives CDR1 LNHNV, CDR2 YYDKDF (reference sequence). Trimming took off 5 bases at V and 13 bases at J, with 20 bases between the two ends. CDR3 size: 13 residues.

CDR3 protein: CAVLRGQNGELFF. In nucleotides, the CDR3 is TGTGCCGTCCTACGGGGCCAGAACGGGGAGCTGTTTTTT. This sequence joins TRBV2 and TRBJ2-2; possibly TRBD1 or TRBD2 for D (5 bases each). V lost 11 bases, J lost 7 bases, and 17 bases lay in between. Germline CDR1 and CDR2: SNHLY and FYNNEI. The CDR3 extends over 13 amino acids.

The chain links TRBV7-6 to TRBJ1-1, with TRBD1 matching 9 bases. J gave up 5 bases and V 3 bases, and 4 bases lay outside the gene matches. The CDR3 is 14 amino acids. Germline CDR1 reads SGHVS; CDR2 reads FNYEAQ. As DNA, the CDR3 is TGTGCCAGCAGCTTGACAGGGGGGAGGACTGAAGCTTTCTTT. Protein: CASSLTGGRTEAFF.

In DNA, the CDR3 is TGTGCCATCAGTGAGTCTTATGGTGGGGATCAGCCCCAGCATTTT. Its protein is CAISESYGGDQPQHF. The V and J genes are TRBV10-3 and TRBJ1-5, with D uncertain. This CDR3 has 15 residues. V lost 0 bases to trimming and J lost 5 bases, with 11 bases between them. Germline V lookup: CDR1 ENHRY, CDR2 SYGVKD.

This rearrangement joins TRBV27 to TRBJ2-1; no clear D. Germline-derived CDR1 and CDR2 are MNHEY and SMNVEV (reference sequence). The CDR3 is 13 residues long. The V gene lost 4 bases and the J gene lost 8 bases, with 12 bases spanning the gap. CDR3 nucleotide sequence: TGTGCCAGCAGTTCCCGGCCCCGGCATGAGCAGTTCTTC. Protein sequence: CASSSRPRHEQFF.

The V and J genes are TRBV5-3 and TRBJ2-7; TRBD2 agrees at 7 bases. TRBV5-3 is an ORF for which the function is uncertain. CDR3 size: 14 residues. With V trimmed by 8 bases and J by 1 base, 9 bases remained unmatched. CDR3 DNA sequence: TGTGCCAGCAGCCCGCCTAGCGGATCCTACGAGCAGTACTTC. Protein sequence: CASSPPSGSYEQYF.